This is a list of T cell receptor beta chains from one sample in a study of monozygotic twins with inflammatory bowel disease. TCRdb re-analyzed the 5' RACE reads; it lists each CDR3 protein once, without DNA. This listing includes 400,000 or so distinct CDR3 sequences. Specimen: blood. These TCRs come from a human donor with ulcerative colitis or Crohn's disease, or a healthy co-twin of an affected twin (not recorded which). Each CDR3 is given with its conserved first and last residue.

>TRBV12-3/TRBV12-4|TRBJ1-1
CASSLSNGAGTFF
>TRBV7-2|TRBJ1-1
CASSLLSGFNTEAFF
>TRBV25-1|TRBJ2-2
CASSETISGGPGTGELFF
>TRBV6-1|TRBJ2-3
CASPLAPTSPTDTQYF
>TRBV7-9|TRBJ1-1
CASSPGLLEAFF
>TRBV30|TRBJ1-1
CAWSGTGDTEAFF
>TRBV23-1|TRBJ2-7
CASRIRDSFSYEQYF
>TRBV20-1|TRBJ2-5
CSATLAGAETQYF
>TRBV6-5|TRBJ1-1
CASSSPPGGGNTEAFF
>TRBV12-3/TRBV12-4|TRBJ2-5
CASSPRSGGAQYF
>TRBV27|TRBJ2-1
CASSFKDTYNEQFF
>TRBV4-1|TRBJ2-5
CASSQDLRGVEETQYF
>TRBV7-2|TRBJ2-1
CASSILGLAGANEQFF
>TRBV6-2/TRBV6-3|TRBJ2-7
CASERGGGYEQYF
>TRBV5-5|TRBJ1-2
CASSYGTGGNGYTF
>TRBV20-1|TRBJ2-1
CSARSPGNNEQFF
>TRBV27|TRBJ2-1
CASSFGRVRYNEQFF
>TRBV20-1|TRBJ1-1
CSAETGIPKMNTEAFF
>TRBV3-1|TRBJ1-1
CASSITRNTEAFF
>TRBV28|TRBJ2-1
CASSLSMGLGEQFF
>TRBV4-1|TRBJ2-1
CASSQDQSGTGGEQFF
>TRBV24-1|TRBJ2-2
CATSETALGSGELFF
>TRBV20-1|TRBJ2-3
CSFTLRGGGDTQYF
>TRBV18|TRBJ1-6
CASSPSRVAEGGYNSPLHF
>TRBV20-1|TRBJ2-5
CSASSSSGGPWYQETQYF
>TRBV20-1|TRBJ2-1
CSARGVAGGYNEQFF
>TRBV12-3/TRBV12-4|TRBJ2-7
CASSVRRTYEQYF
>TRBV20-1|TRBJ2-1
CSARTRQASSYNEQFF
>TRBV18|TRBJ2-5
CASSLGTGEETQYF
>TRBV11-2|TRBJ2-1
CASSSRPFPYNEQFF
>TRBV28|TRBJ1-1
CASSSHRKGHEAFF
>TRBV2|TRBJ2-3
CAIGGLAGTDTQYF
>TRBV5-1|TRBJ2-5
CASQKLAGVVETQYF
>TRBV12-3/TRBV12-4|TRBJ1-1
CASSYGGQRDTEAFF
>TRBV5-1|TRBJ2-5
CASTLDGGGQETQYF
>TRBV27|TRBJ1-1
CASAKRGNTEAFF
>TRBV2|TRBJ2-3
CASSEGLAGTTDTQYF
>TRBV7-2|TRBJ1-6
CASSPPGRGNSPLHF
>TRBV7-8|TRBJ2-3
CASSMTSGADTQYF
>TRBV7-2|TRBJ2-2
CASSLVQIGNTGELFF
>TRBV20-1|TRBJ2-2
CSARQAGGTGELFF
>TRBV18|TRBJ2-3
CASSAGTGRTDTQYF
>TRBV7-2|TRBJ1-5
CASSRDSYQPQHF
>TRBV18|TRBJ2-1
CASSPPEVGYNEQFF
>TRBV7-3|TRBJ2-2
CASREVTGLASGELFF
>TRBV20-1|TRBJ2-3
CSPLGGAGFPTDTQYF
>TRBV5-1|TRBJ2-3
CASSVTSKDTQYF
>TRBV12-3/TRBV12-4|TRBJ2-5
CASSLIGTHLETQYF
>TRBV9|TRBJ2-7
CASSSEGGSGYEQYF
>TRBV7-2|TRBJ1-2
CALNLEGQLYGYTF
>TRBV7-6|TRBJ2-5
CASSPGGDRYQETQYF
>TRBV12-3/TRBV12-4|TRBJ2-6
CASSPRGQGPRSGANVLTF
>TRBV10-3|TRBJ2-5
CAISEEDRAGTQYF
>TRBV30|TRBJ1-1
CAWAQGGWDTEAFF
>TRBV28|TRBJ2-7
CATGAGRRNEQYF
>TRBV7-2|TRBJ2-2
CASSLDTSTGELFF
>TRBV7-2|TRBJ1-4
CASSSTLEGEKLFF
>TRBV10-1|TRBJ2-2
CASRATGDNTGELFF
>TRBV5-1|TRBJ2-5
CASSLWFPSGPKETQYF
>TRBV29-1|TRBJ2-6
CSVEGQGSGANVLTF